This TCR beta chain was sequenced in a study of cytomegalovirus exposure and HLA in healthy donors. Findings of the study overall: The likely origin of a cluster of highly shared sequence variants was a sequencing artifact. Specificity for CMV antigens was confirmed in vitro for a few of the CMV-associated chains.

Per the germline V gene, CDR1 is MGHRA and CDR2 is YSYEKL. CDR3 length: 17 residues. Trimming stripped 5 bases from V and 1 base from J, with 21 bases between. This clone came up once. Its antigen is unidentified. Primers included in the PCR were 60 Vbeta and 13 Jbeta primers. Only in-frame clones appear in the TCRdb table, and some are missing; sequencing was by immunoSEQ multiplex PCR. This sample carries 65,000 to 85,000 clones, under 80% of them seen once, and the ten largest clones take about 12%. Specimen: PBMCs. The V and J genes are TRBV4-1 and TRBJ2-7, with a possible D match to TRBD2 (7 bases). The sequence derives from a male donor in good health and CMV-seropositive. Here the CDR3 reads CASSGLEGGDASYEQYF. For the CDR3, the DNA is TGCGCCAGCAGCGGCCTTGAGGGGGGGGATGCTTCCTACGAGCAGTACTTC.